A single T cell receptor beta chain is shown here with its context. Its antigen is not yet known. Base qualities are missing; no much larger clone stands one base away. The sample is drawn from a study of T cells after yellow fever vaccination (dated by TCRdb to between 2019 and 2020). Background on the whole study: Libraries from fractions with low cell numbers were prepared with the SMART-Seq v4 Ultra Low Input RNA kit. To follow T-cell clones before and after both primary and booster YFV17D yellow fever vaccination, bulk TCR alpha and beta repertoires underwent longitudinal sequencing. Blood was collected at multiple timepoints before and after primary and secondary immunization, and bulk PBMC replicates and cell subsets were isolated. The cohort comprised two healthy male donors, one aged 18 to 30 and one aged 30 to 39 years.

General findings and caveats noted by the study authors: Computational filtering was required because FACS-sorted repertoires could contain abundant contaminating clonotypes from the bulk population. Compared with the primary T-cell response, the secondary T-cell response was faster but weaker, reaching its peak on day 5 rather than on day 15. A small share of clonotypes was detected in both CD4 and CD8 compartments, with the overlap likely arising from convergent recombination. Because only a couple of donors were included in the study, the extent to which the findings can be generalized is limited. After the booster, most of the clones that had expanded following primary vaccination were detected again (about 95% of CD4 and around 88% of CD8), which suggests that memory was broadly maintained.

Synthesis of TCR cDNA relied on 5'RACE template switching, a step that introduced a universal primer site along with unique molecular identifiers. Priming of cDNA synthesis was performed from both the TCR alpha and TCR beta constant segments. Libraries were amplified in two PCR steps, with sample barcodes and sequencing adapters added in the second step. Libraries were sequenced on Illumina HiSeq 2500 (2x100 bp) or NovaSeq (2x150 bp). As for how the authors treated the data: MIGEC handled demultiplexing of reads and collapsing into UMI consensus sequences, while MiXCR performed V(D)J alignment. Vaccine-responding clonotypes were identified with edgeR using replicate PBMC samples, with FDR below 0.01 and a log2 fold change above 5 up to day 15 being required. Bulk clonotypes were assigned CD4 or CD8 identity according to which sequenced CD4 or CD8 repertoire held them at higher abundance. TCRdb's own reprocessing of the public reads used fastp at Q25 and MiXCR and kept productive beta chains. Rows are combined by CDR3 protein, so each entry shows the most common genes and DNA. The V and J calls here are based on TCRdb, not the publication. For this sample there are hundreds of thousands of distinct CDR3 sequences; roughly an eighth appear just once. The top ten constitute under 15% of the sample.

The treatment or condition label of this sample denotes: live attenuated yellow fever vaccine strain. At each blood-draw timepoint, two biological replicates of bulk PBMCs were obtained. A standard Ficoll-Paque protocol was used to isolate PBMCs from peripheral blood. TriZol was used to extract RNA from bulk PBMCs, from CD4 and CD8 fractions, and from dextramer-positive and dextramer-negative fractions. From a lookup of the germline V gene, CDR1 and CDR2 are MNHEY and SVGAGI. Inclusive of the bounding cysteine and phenylalanine, the CDR3 is 12 residues long. The kept DNA is CDR3 alone, 36 bases in frame from the first base. Cut back by 7 bases and 3 bases, the V and J ends lie 7 bases apart.

This receptor was taken from a man aged 25-45 years who received the YFV17D yellow fever vaccine. The material sequenced was PBMCs, taken on the day of the yellow fever booster vaccination. The rearrangement joined TRBV6-5 to TRBJ2-1, with the identity of the D gene unclear. The nucleotides are TGTGCCAGCATGGCAGACTACAATGAGCAGTTCTTC. The translation is CASMADYNEQFF.